This T cell receptor beta chain was observed in a study of regulatory T cells in long-lasting Graves disease. Study-wide points: Comparison showed that persistent patients shared more public clonotypes (about 2,600) than new patients (966). Favored gene segments in persistent disease were TRBV28, TRBJ1-2 and TRBJ2-5.

This clonotype was observed many times. No antigen is known for it. As to time point: newly diagnosed GD, antithyroid drugs for less than 3 months. Generation of the TCR library employed RNA extracted from PBMCs. This CDR3 comprises 14 residues. Germline values: CDR1 SGDLS, CDR2 YYNGEE. Trimming pared 8 bases from V and 0 bases from J, leaving 12 bases between. iRepertoire HTBI primers and Arm-PCR of CDR3 regions built TCR beta libraries. TCRdb processed the multiplex PCR reads anew with MiXCR; each CDR3 protein has one entry. The data contain roughly 500,000 distinct CDR3 sequences, about 13% of them seen just once; the ten biggest clones take up about 9.1%. These data were also reused for a study on T cells in Graves' hyperthyroidism and ophthalmopathy.

This chain uses TRBV9 with TRBJ1-5, with a weak D call TRBD1 (6 bases). The receptor was derived from a man between 25 and 39 years old with Graves disease. Sequencing was performed on peripheral blood mononuclear cells (PBMCs), taken at new diagnosis, from a patient treated with antithyroid drugs. CDR3 region: CASGAGVSNQPQHF. For the CDR3, the DNA is TGTGCCAGTGGGGCAGGGGTTAGCAATCAGCCCCAGCATTTT.